A selection of T cell receptor beta chains follows, all from one sample in a study of blood T cells in healthy people across ages. TCRdb redid the calling of the 5' RACE reads with MiXCR, one entry per CDR3 protein. The sample contains around 600,000 distinct CDR3 sequences, roughly 48% of which appear only once. Sequenced sample: blood. The receptors originated from a man older than 75 in good health. Each CDR3 is given without its conserved first and last residue.

cdr3_aa j_call v_call
ASSFGTGLDQPQH TRBJ1-5 TRBV5-1
ASVAYNEQY . TRBV6-5
ASSPPTAKRHGYT TRBJ1-2 TRBV3-1
ASVPGTTPYDEQF TRBJ2-1 TRBV25-1
ASSRVARGQETQY TRBJ2-5 TRBV6-5
ASTRTLEAF TRBJ1-1 TRBV12-3/TRBV12-4
ASSQDGAHTEAF TRBJ1-1 TRBV4-2
SASHPGQGSSGYGYT TRBJ1-2 TRBV20-1
ASSWNRNTEAF TRBJ1-1 TRBV7-2
ASSSTGVRYAEAF TRBJ1-1 TRBV7-9